What follows are 30 T cell receptor beta chains derived from one specimen sequenced in a study of blood T cell repertoires in COVID-19. Libraries were prepared by immunoSEQ multiplex PCR; TCRdb keeps only in-frame clonotypes and omits some of them. Of about 410,000 clones in the sample, roughly 89% were seen once. Input material: peripheral blood. The receptors here all came from a woman aged 25 to 39 with active or convalescent COVID-19.

The CDR3 DNA follows: TGCGCCAGCAGCCCAGTCAGCGCCTACAATGAGCAGTTCTTC. Translation: CASSPVSAYNEQFF. The chain combines TRBV4-1 with TRBJ2-1, with D uncertain. V was cut by 4 bases and J by 2 bases, with 9 bases left in between. In germline, CDR1 is MGHRA, CDR2 YSYEKL. The CDR3 has 14 residues.

This clone was counted between two and nine times. This rearrangement joins TRBV2 to TRBJ1-1; 9 bases are shared with TRBD1. Trimming took 6 bases from V and 5 from J; bases not matched to a gene: 10. The CDR3 length is 15 residues. The germline CDR1 and CDR2 sequences are SNHLY and FYNNEI. DNA for the CDR3: TGTGCCAGCAGGGAAACAGGGGGCGCTGGGACTGAAGCTTTCTTT. It specifies CASRETGGAGTEAFF.

This clone was counted only a few times. The chain links TRBV15 to TRBJ1-1, with D maybe TRBD1 (5 bases). Trimming took 3 bases from V and 4 from J, leaving 15 bases between them. The CDR3 has 15 amino acids. CDR1 LNHNV and CDR2 YYDKDF come from the germline V gene (reference sequence). CDR3 coding DNA: TGTGCCACCAGCAGTGTGAGGAGGAGGGGCACTGAAGCTTTCTTT. It specifies CATSSVRRRGTEAFF. The variable domain in full, completed from reference TRBV15 and TRBJ1-1, reads DAMVIQNPRYQVTQFGKPVTLSCSQTLNHNVMYWYQQKSSQAPKLLFHYYDKDFNNEADTPDNFQSRRPNTSFCFLDIRSPGLGDTAMYLCATSSVRRRGTEAFFGQGTRLTVV.

The gene calls are TRBV7-2 and TRBJ1-2; TRBD1 is a possible D gene (6 bases). V lost 5 bases to trimming and J lost 2 bases, with 12 bases between them. This CDR3 has 14 amino acids. Looked up from germline, CDR1 is SGHTA and CDR2 is FQGNSA. The DNA of the CDR3 is TGTGCCAGCAGCCCGGACCAGGGGAACTATGGCTACACCTTC. This sequence encodes CASSPDQGNYGYTF.

The genes are TRBV2 and TRBJ2-7; TRBD2 agrees at 10 bases. This CDR3 is built from 15 residues. V lost 4 bases to trimming and J lost 0 bases; unmatched junction nucleotides: 3. Germline CDR1 is SNHLY and CDR2 is FYNNEI. The CDR3 loop is CASSGTSGSSYEQYF. The CDR3 bases are TGTGCCAGCAGTGGGACTAGCGGCAGCTCCTACGAGCAGTACTTC.

The rearrangement joins TRBV18 to TRBJ2-3; the match to TRBD2 covers 11 bases. This CDR3 has 17 residues. Germline trimming cut 2 bases from V and 5 bases from J; bases unmatched to any gene: 9. Germline V CDR1 and CDR2: KGHSH, LQKENI. CDR3 bases: TGTGCCAGCTCACCAAGTCGGCTAGCGGGAGGTGAAGATACGCAGTATTTT. It encodes CASSPSRLAGGEDTQYF.

The J gene is TRBJ1-1, the V gene TRBV4-1; D gene unclear. CDR1 is MGHRA and CDR2 is YSYEKL in the germline V gene. V was trimmed by 0 bases and J by 1 base, leaving 6 bases between them. CDR3 length: 14 amino acids. Written as DNA, the CDR3 is TGCGCCAGCAGCCAAGATGTAGAGAACACTGAAGCTTTCTTT. It specifies CASSQDVENTEAFF.

CDR3 sequence (DNA): TGTGCCAGTAGTATAAGAGGAGGGTCCCTCGGACGGGGGAATCAGCCCCAGCATTTT. Its translation: CASSIRGGSLGRGNQPQHF. The chain couples TRBV19 to TRBJ1-5, with D possibly being TRBD1 (5 bases). Trimming took 2 bases from V and 4 from J, leaving 24 bases between them. CDR3 size: 19 residues. Germline CDR1 LNHDA, CDR2 SQIVND (reference sequence).

The sample holds one count of this clone. The chain is built from TRBV5-6 and TRBJ2-1, with 9 positions matching TRBD1. CDR3 length equals 14 residues. V gave up 4 bases and J gave up 3 bases; unmatched junction bases: 2. CDR1 and CDR2 from the germline V gene are SGHDT and YYEEEE. CDR3 sequence: CASSGDRVYNEQFF. The CDR3 bases are TGTGCCAGCAGCGGGGACAGGGTCTACAATGAGCAGTTCTTC.

This sequence joins TRBV6-4 and TRBJ1-1, with 12 bases aligning to TRBD1. This CDR3 is 14 amino acids long. Looked up from germline, CDR1 is MRHNA and CDR2 is SNTAGT. V was pared by 8 bases and J by 8 bases, with 9 bases of the junction left unmatched. Here the CDR3 DNA reads TGTGCCAGCTCTATGAGGGGGACAGGGGGCGAAGCTTTCTTT. Translating gives CASSMRGTGGEAFF.

The chain couples TRBV6-1 to TRBJ2-3; 11 positions match TRBD2. Per germline, CDR1 MNHNS and CDR2 SASEGT. This CDR3 is built from 16 residues. The junction had 11 bases not matched to a gene; V was cut back by 3 bases and J by 9 bases. The CDR3 spells CASSDSSGGTLGTQYF. DNA of the CDR3: TGTGCCAGCAGTGATTCTAGCGGGGGGACTTTGGGGACGCAGTATTTT.

The J gene is TRBJ2-5, the V gene TRBV5-6; D might be TRBD2 (6 bases). This CDR3 spans 14 amino acids. V gave up 0 bases and J gave up 5 bases, with 11 bases separating them. Germline V gives CDR1 SGHDT, CDR2 YYEEEE. The CDR3 DNA reads TGTGCCAGCAGCTTGGGGAGGGTGCGGGAGACCCAGTACTTC. This translates into CASSLGRVRETQYF.

J is TRBJ2-3 and V is TRBV5-5; weak D call: TRBD1 (5 bases). V was pared by 4 bases and J by 6 bases, with 15 bases between. Germline V gene sequence: CDR1 SGHKS, CDR2 YYEKEE (reference sequence). The CDR3 length is 14 residues. Here the CDR3 reads CASSLGVPRDTQYF. The CDR3 bases are TGTGCCAGCAGCCTAGGGGTTCCGAGGGATACGCAGTATTTT.

The genes are TRBV29-1 and TRBJ1-2; 8 bases map to TRBD1. The CDR3 runs to 18 residues. The ends lost 0 bases at V and 5 bases at J; junction bases unmatched: 17. CDR1 SQVTM and CDR2 ANQGSEA come from the germline V gene. CDR3 protein: CSVEDTGTGEKLSYGYTF. In DNA, the CDR3 is TGCAGCGTTGAAGATACAGGGACAGGAGAAAAACTTAGTTATGGCTACACCTTC.

The chain couples TRBV10-3 to TRBJ1-4; the match to TRBD1 covers 9 bases. V shed 3 bases and J 4 bases; nucleotides not matched to a gene: 12. Germline CDR1 reads ENHRY; CDR2 reads SYGVKD. The CDR3 length is 18 residues. The CDR3: CAISDPGGDRDDNEKLFF. CDR3 nucleotide sequence: TGTGCCATCAGTGACCCCGGGGGGGACAGGGACGATAATGAAAAACTGTTTTTT.

V gene TRBV3-1 (or the pseudogene TRBV3-2) combines with J gene TRBJ1-2; 7 bases are shared with TRBD1. Germline trimming cut 1 base from V and 8 bases from J; bases unmatched to any gene: 10. Germline V gene sequence: CDR1 LGHDT, CDR2 YNNKEL (reference sequence). CDR3 length equals 15 residues. The CDR3 loop reads CASSQAPGGPQGYTF. DNA of the CDR3: TGTGCCAGCAGCCAAGCCCCAGGGGGTCCCCAGGGCTACACCTTC.

This chain joins TRBV6-4 and TRBJ2-7, with D possibly TRBD2 on 7 matching bases. The CDR3 runs to 17 residues. The V gene's germline CDR1 is MRHNA and CDR2 SNTAGT. The V gene lost 5 bases and the J gene lost 1 base, with 21 bases spanning the gap. The DNA for the CDR3 is TGTGCCAGCAGTTCACCTGGCGGGAGACAGGCGTCCTACGAGCAGTACTTC. This sequence encodes CASSSPGGRQASYEQYF.

The CDR3, as DNA: TGTGCCAGCAGTAAACCTACAGGGTTCGGAAACACCATATATTTT. Amino acids: CASSKPTGFGNTIYF. V gene TRBV6-1 combines with J gene TRBJ1-3; a weak D match, TRBD1 (6 bases). CDR1 MNHNS and CDR2 SASEGT come from the germline V gene. V was pared by 5 bases and J by 4 bases, with 15 bases between. The length of the CDR3 is 15 residues.

This clone turned up a few times. This chain connects TRBV4-1 to TRBJ2-7; D is possibly TRBD1 (7 bases). V was clipped by 5 bases and J by 0 bases, with 17 bases between them. The CDR3 sequence is 16 residues long. The germline V gene has CDR1 MGHRA and CDR2 YSYEKL. For the CDR3, the DNA is TGCGCCAGCAGCGCCCGGAGGGGGACAGTCTCCTACGAGCAGTACTTC. This encodes CASSARRGTVSYEQYF.

This sequence joins TRBV27 and TRBJ2-3, with TRBD1 matching over 8 bases. The CDR3 runs to 16 residues. J was trimmed by 10 bases and V by 6 bases; bases with no gene match: 18. Looked up from germline, CDR1 is MNHEY and CDR2 is SMNVEV (reference sequence). The CDR3 spells CASSEWTGTSMGSQYF. For the CDR3, the DNA is TGTGCCAGCAGCGAATGGACAGGGACCTCGATGGGGTCGCAGTATTTT.

Regarding this clone: A read error is possible here, since a much larger clone lies one base away. The CDR3 bases are TGCGCCAGCAGCTCCCAGGGGAACACTGAAGCTTTCTTT. Amino acids: CASSSQGNTEAFF. V and J are TRBV5-1 and TRBJ1-1; a possible D gene is TRBD1 (5 bases). The CDR3 is 13 residues long. Germline CDR1 is SGHRS and CDR2 is YFSETQ. Trimming shortened V by 3 bases and J by 1 base, and 7 bases separated the two germline ends.

The chain employs TRBV15 and TRBJ2-4; D unclear. This CDR3 spans 13 amino acids. V lost 8 bases and J 0 bases, leaving 8 bases between the germline ends. Germline values: CDR1 LNHNV, CDR2 YYDKDF (reference sequence). CDR3 nucleotides: TGTGCCACCCAGGCTTTAGCCAAAAACATTCAGTACTTC. Encoded protein: CATQALAKNIQYF.

The chain carries TRBV19 and TRBJ1-2; D ambiguous. CDR1 LNHDA and CDR2 SQIVND come from the germline V gene (reference sequence). The CDR3 sequence is 15 residues long. With 5 bases removed from V and 4 bases from J, the gap between germline ends came to 17 bases. CDR3 sequence: CASSATLTAGYGYTF. The CDR3 DNA reads as TGTGCCAGTAGTGCAACTTTGACGGCGGGCTATGGCTACACCTTC.

The V gene is TRBV5-5, the J gene TRBJ1-5, with D possibly being TRBD1 (5 bases). V dropped 4 bases and J dropped 5 bases, with 16 bases sitting between them. This CDR3 comprises 15 residues. The germline V gene has CDR1 SGHKS and CDR2 YYEKEE (reference sequence). The chain's CDR3 is CASSTSGRDYQPQHF. CDR3 nucleotides: TGTGCCAGCAGCACGTCGGGCAGGGACTATCAGCCCCAGCATTTT.

V and J are TRBV11-2 and TRBJ1-5; 9 bases map to TRBD1. This CDR3 region has 14 residues. V gave up 5 bases and J gave up 7 bases; unmatched junction bases: 6. Germline V lookup: CDR1 SGHAT, CDR2 FQNNGV. CDR3 DNA sequence: TGTGCCAGCAGCCGAGGACAGGGGCAGCAGCCCCAGCATTTT. Protein product: CASSRGQGQQPQHF.

The genes are TRBV19 and TRBJ1-1; maybe TRBD1 (5 bases). The CDR3 has 13 residues. Germline values: CDR1 LNHDA, CDR2 SQIVND (reference sequence). With 10 bases removed from V and 4 bases from J, the gap between germline ends came to 16 bases. This chain's CDR3 is CATQKQGSTEAFF. CDR3 nucleotide sequence: TGTGCCACCCAGAAGCAGGGATCCACTGAAGCTTTCTTT.

The rearrangement links TRBV18 to TRBJ1-1; TRBD1 is a possible D gene (6 bases). The length of the CDR3 is 13 residues. Trimming took off 8 bases at V and 1 base at J, with 11 bases between the two ends. Germline-derived CDR1 and CDR2 are KGHSH and LQKENI. CDR3 coding DNA: TGTGCCAGCACGCGGACAGAGAACACTGAAGCTTTCTTT. Amino acids: CASTRTENTEAFF. Full variable domain (remainder filled in from reference TRBV18 and TRBJ1-1): NAGVMQNPRHLVRRRGQEARLRCSPMKGHSHVYWYRQLPEEGLKFMVYLQKENIIDESGMPKERFSAEFPKEGPSILRIQQVVRGDSAAYFCASTRTENTEAFFGQGTRLTVV.

In this sample, this clone turned up a few times. The chain links TRBV19 to TRBJ2-7; D is unclear. This CDR3 comprises 13 residues. Deletions cut 3 bases from V and 4 bases from J, with 10 bases between. Germline V lookup: CDR1 LNHDA, CDR2 SQIVND (reference sequence). The CDR3, as DNA: TGTGCCAGTAGTATGGGCAGTTATTACGAGCAGTACTTC. Protein: CASSMGSYYEQYF.

This clone was recorded at least ten times. This chain connects TRBV7-9 to TRBJ2-7; D is undetermined. From germline, CDR1 is SEHNR and CDR2 FQNEAQ (reference sequence). The length of the CDR3 is 12 residues. Between the trimmed V and J ends, which lost 5 bases and 4 bases, there was a span of 9 bases. CDR3: CASSPSTYEQYF. The CDR3 DNA follows: TGTGCCAGCAGCCCAAGCACGTACGAGCAGTACTTC.

This sequence joins TRBV5-4 and TRBJ2-7, with a weak D call TRBD2 (6 bases). The length of the CDR3 is 13 residues. V was pared by 9 bases and J by 4 bases, with 17 bases between. CDR1 is SGHNT, CDR2 YYREEE, per germline (reference sequence). The CDR3 DNA sequence: TGTGCCACGGCGTCGGGGGAGCGGTACGAGCAGTACTTC. It specifies CATASGERYEQYF.